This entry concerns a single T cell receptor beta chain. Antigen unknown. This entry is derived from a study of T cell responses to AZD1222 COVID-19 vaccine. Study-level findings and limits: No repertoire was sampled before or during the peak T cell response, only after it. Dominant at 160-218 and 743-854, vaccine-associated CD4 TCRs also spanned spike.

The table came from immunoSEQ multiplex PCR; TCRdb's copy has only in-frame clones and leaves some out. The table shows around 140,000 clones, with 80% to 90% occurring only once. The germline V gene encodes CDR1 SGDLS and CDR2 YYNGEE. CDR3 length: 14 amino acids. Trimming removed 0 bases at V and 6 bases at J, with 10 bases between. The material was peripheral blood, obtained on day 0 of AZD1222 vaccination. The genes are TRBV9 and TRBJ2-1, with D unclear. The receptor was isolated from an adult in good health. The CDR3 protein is CASSVGGSPNEQFF. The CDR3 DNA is TGTGCCAGCAGCGTAGGGGGTAGTCCCAATGAGCAGTTCTTC.